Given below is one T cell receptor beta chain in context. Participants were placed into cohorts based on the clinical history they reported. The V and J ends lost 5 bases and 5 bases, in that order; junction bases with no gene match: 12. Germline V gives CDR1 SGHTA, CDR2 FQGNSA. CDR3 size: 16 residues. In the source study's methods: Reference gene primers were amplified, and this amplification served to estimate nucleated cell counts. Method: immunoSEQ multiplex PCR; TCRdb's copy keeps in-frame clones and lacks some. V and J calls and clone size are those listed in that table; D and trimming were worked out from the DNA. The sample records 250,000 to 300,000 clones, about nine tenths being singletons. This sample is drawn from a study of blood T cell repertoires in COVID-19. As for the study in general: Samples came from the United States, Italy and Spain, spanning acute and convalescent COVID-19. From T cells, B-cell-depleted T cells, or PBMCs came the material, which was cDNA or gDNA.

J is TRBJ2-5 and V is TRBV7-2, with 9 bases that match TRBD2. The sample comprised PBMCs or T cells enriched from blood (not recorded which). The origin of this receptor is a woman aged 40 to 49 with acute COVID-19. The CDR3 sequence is CASSQTWVAGAETQYF. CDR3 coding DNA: TGTGCCAGCAGCCAGACGTGGGTAGCGGGAGCCGAGACCCAGTACTTC.